The T cell receptor (beta chain) under discussion was sequenced for a study of Siglec-9 on CD8 T cells in melanoma. Study-level points and caveats: An effector memory CD8+ subset marked by Siglec-9 reportedly appeared to gather in melanoma.

Points on this clone: The antigen is not known.

Clones were read by immunoSEQ multiplex PCR, and TCRdb kept only the in-frame ones, dropping some. The table has 25,000 to 30,000 clones, 80% seen once; the top ten hold roughly 6.3%. Germline V CDR1 and CDR2: GTSNPN, SVGIG (reference sequence). The CDR3 has 15 residues. Trimming took off 4 bases at V and 6 bases at J, with 19 bases between the two ends. The gene calls are TRBV30 and TRBJ1-5; D is perhaps TRBD1 (5 bases). The sequence was collected from a human donor in good health. Input material: Siglec-9- CD8+ T cells sorted from blood. CDR3 bases: TGTGCCTGGACTACCTCTGGAGAAAGGGGTCAGCCCCAGCATTTT. Translating gives CAWTTSGERGQPQHF.